The 5 T cell receptor beta chains below come from one sample, sequenced in a study of blood T cells in healthy people across ages. Primers used in a second PCR of about 7 to 12 cycles were a sample-barcoded 5' primer and a J-beta primer mix. TCRdb analysed the 5' RACE reads with MiXCR anew, one entry per CDR3 protein. The sample lists roughly 800,000 distinct CDR3 sequences; under 40% were seen once. Sequenced: blood. These receptors all stem from a man aged 18 to 35 in good health.

This clonotype has at least ten counts. The chain links TRBV6-5 to TRBJ2-2; D is undetermined. V gave up 3 bases and J gave up 2 bases, with 4 bases separating them. The CDR3 contains 13 residues. The V gene's germline CDR1 is MNHEY and CDR2 SVGAGI. DNA of the CDR3: TGTGCCAGCAGTTATCCCAACACCGGGGAGCTGTTTTTT. Protein sequence: CASSYPNTGELFF.

This clonotype occurred a few times. V and J are TRBV7-9 and TRBJ2-3; 9 positions agree with TRBD2. This CDR3 has 18 residues. Germline trimming cut 4 bases from V and 4 bases from J; bases unmatched to any gene: 15. Germline V gene lookup returns CDR1 SEHNR and CDR2 FQNEAQ (reference sequence). DNA for the CDR3: TGTGCCAGCAGCTCCCCCAGCTACCAGCGGGGGGTTGCAGATACGCAGTATTTT. Translation gives CASSSPSYQRGVADTQYF.

This clonotype was seen many times. The chain recombines TRBV4-2 with TRBJ2-7; TRBD1 is a possible D gene (5 bases). Trimming took off 1 base at V and 5 bases at J, with 9 bases between the two ends. From germline, CDR1 is LGHNA and CDR2 YNFKEQ. This CDR3 is 13 amino acids long. CDR3 bases: TGTGCCAGCAGCCAAGTGGGCAGGGACGAGCAGTACTTC. Amino acids: CASSQVGRDEQYF.

The rearrangement uses TRBV13 and TRBJ2-2, with TRBD1 matching over 9 bases. The CDR3 covers 16 residues. V was pared by 7 bases and J by 4 bases, with 10 bases of the junction left unmatched. CDR1 PRHDT and CDR2 FYEKMQ come from the germline V gene (reference sequence). In DNA form, the CDR3 reads TGTGCCAGCACCACGACGTTGACAGGGGGCACCGGGGAGCTGTTTTTT. It codes for CASTTTLTGGTGELFF.

This clonotype was detected a few times. The gene calls are TRBV4-1 and TRBJ1-5, with TRBD1 matching 8 bases. V shed 6 bases and J 6 bases; nucleotides not matched to a gene: 7. The germline V gene has CDR1 MGHRA and CDR2 YSYEKL. The CDR3 length is 14 residues. The CDR3 DNA follows: TGCGCCAGCAGTGCAGGGGGCGATAGTCAGCCCCAGCATTTT. It translates to CASSAGGDSQPQHF.